Described below is a single T cell receptor (beta chain) sequence and its context. These data belong to a study of blood T cell repertoires in COVID-19. Measured with immunoSEQ multiplex PCR; TCRdb has only the in-frame clones, and not every one. The sample holds roughly 83,000 clones, roughly 88% seen once. Sequencing input: peripheral blood. The sequence derives from a man aged 45-65 years with active COVID-19.

CDR3 bases: TGTGCCAGCAGCTTGGCAGGGTTTAACGGTGAAGCTTTCTTT. The encoded protein is CASSLAGFNGEAFF. V and J are TRBV5-5 and TRBJ1-1, with D possibly matching TRBD1 (5 bases). The CDR3 consists of 14 residues. V shed 0 bases and J shed 7 bases, with 13 bases lying between them. Germline assignment: CDR1 SGHKS and CDR2 YYEKEE (reference sequence).